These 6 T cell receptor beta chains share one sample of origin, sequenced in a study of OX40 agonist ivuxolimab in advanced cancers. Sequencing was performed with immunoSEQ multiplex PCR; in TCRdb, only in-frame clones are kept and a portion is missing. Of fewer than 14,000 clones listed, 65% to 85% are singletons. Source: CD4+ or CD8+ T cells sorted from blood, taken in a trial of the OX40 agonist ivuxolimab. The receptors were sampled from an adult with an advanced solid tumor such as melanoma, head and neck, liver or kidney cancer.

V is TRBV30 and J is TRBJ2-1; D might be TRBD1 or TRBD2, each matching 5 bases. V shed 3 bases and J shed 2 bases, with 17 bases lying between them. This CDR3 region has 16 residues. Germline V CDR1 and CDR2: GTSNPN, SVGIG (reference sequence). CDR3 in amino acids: CAWRHPRGDAYNEQFF. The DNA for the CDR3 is TGTGCCTGGAGGCACCCCCGGGGCGACGCCTACAATGAGCAGTTCTTC.

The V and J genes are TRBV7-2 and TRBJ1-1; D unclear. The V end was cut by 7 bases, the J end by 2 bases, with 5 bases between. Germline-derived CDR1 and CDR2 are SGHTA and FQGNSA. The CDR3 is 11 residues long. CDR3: CASIVNTEAFF. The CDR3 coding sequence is TGTGCCAGCATCGTCAACACTGAAGCTTTCTTT. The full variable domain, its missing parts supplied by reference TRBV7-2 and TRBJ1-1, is GAGVSQSPSNKVTEKGKDVELRCDPISGHTALYWYRQSLGQGLEFLIYFQGNSAPDKSGLPSDRFSAERTGGSVSTLTIQRTQQEDSAVYLCASIVNTEAFFGQGTRLTVV.

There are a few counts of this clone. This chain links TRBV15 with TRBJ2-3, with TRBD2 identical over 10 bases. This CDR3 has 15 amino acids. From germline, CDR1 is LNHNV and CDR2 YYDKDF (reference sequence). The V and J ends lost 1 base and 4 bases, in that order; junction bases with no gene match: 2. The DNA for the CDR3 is TGTGCCACCAGCAGAGCTAGCGGGGGCGCAGATACGCAGTATTTT. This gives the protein CATSRASGGADTQYF.

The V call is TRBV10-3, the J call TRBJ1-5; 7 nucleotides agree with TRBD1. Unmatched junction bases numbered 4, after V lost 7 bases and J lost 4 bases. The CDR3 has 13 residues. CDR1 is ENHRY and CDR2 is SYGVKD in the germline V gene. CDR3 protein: CAITRDRNQPQHF. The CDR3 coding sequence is TGTGCCATCACCCGGGACAGAAATCAGCCCCAGCATTTT.

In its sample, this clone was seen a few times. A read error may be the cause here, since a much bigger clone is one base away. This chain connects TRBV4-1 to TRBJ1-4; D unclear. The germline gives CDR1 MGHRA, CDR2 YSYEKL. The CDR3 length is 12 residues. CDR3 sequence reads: CASSPLGEKLFF. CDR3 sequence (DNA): TGTGCCAGCAGCCCCCTGGGTGAAAAACTGTTTTTT.

This chain's CDR3 is CARSTDRGNQPQHF. CDR3 nucleotide sequence: TGTGCCAGAAGCACCGACAGGGGGAATCAGCCCCAGCATTTT. The V gene is TRBV5-3, the J gene TRBJ1-5; 9 bases are a match to TRBD1. TRBV5-3 is recorded as an ORF, its role being uncertain. V dropped 4 bases and J dropped 4; count of bases not matched to a gene: 3. This CDR3 region has 14 residues.